This T cell receptor beta chain was sequenced in a study of tumor-infiltrating lymphocytes in primary liver carcinoma. Study-wide points: Reduced overlap was seen in tumor-adjacent and tumor-blood pairs versus tumor region pairs. Tumors had a top-250-clone fraction that was significantly higher than blood (p = 0.039).

cDNA specific to TCR beta was made from 450 to 500 ng of total RNA, with a constant-region primer employed for priming. Libraries covering TCR beta were generated through three nested multiplex PCR rounds (using a slightly modified ARM-PCR). The study ran its first two PCR rounds for approximately 10 cycles each, using TRBV1-TRBV30 forward primers and a C-beta reverse primer. TCRdb ran MiXCR on the multiplex PCR reads and lists one entry per CDR3 protein. The data show 250,000 to 350,000 distinct CDR3 sequences, 45% to 70% seen once. For blood RNA, unsorted whole blood served as the source, and germline DNA was extracted too. About 3.7 milliliters of peripheral blood were drawn presurgically. The CDR3 covers 14 residues. Germline V gene lookup returns CDR1 SGHAT and CDR2 FQNNGV. Worth noting for this clonotype: The antigen remains unidentified. At one end the junction does not follow the germline gene, possibly because of a read error.

This TCR came from a woman in her 30s with primary liver carcinoma and hepatitis B virus infection. The chain carries TRBV11-2 and TRBJ2-7; D is possibly TRBD2 (6 bases). The sequencing sample was made of peripheral blood. The CDR3 here is CASGLWGGVYEQYF. The CDR3 nucleotides are TGTGCCAGCGGCTTGTGGGGCGGGGTTTATGAGCAGTACTTC.